Sequencing of this TCR beta chain was carried out in a study of radiation and T cells in renal cell carcinoma. Notes on the study in general: In nephrectomy-only tumors, top 100 clonotypes averaged roughly 45%, versus around 50% irradiated. Compared with controls, irradiated tumors had more, larger dominant CDR3 motifs.

Sequencing was performed with immunoSEQ multiplex PCR; in TCRdb, only in-frame clones are kept and a portion is missing. Of about 6,000 clones detected, more than 60% appear once; the ten largest clones hold around 27%. Regarding this clone: What it recognizes is unknown.

As for treatment: treatment-naive control, cytoreductive nephrectomy. The tumor was a clear cell renal cell carcinoma. Controls included a few female and around ten male donors, resected 2011 to 2014. This receptor was identified in a human donor with renal cell carcinoma. The sample in question was tumor tissue, obtained from a patient whose treatment was nephrectomy without radiotherapy.

Here the CDR3 reads CASSHIAGGPSEQFF. As DNA, the CDR3 is TGTGCCAGCAGCCATATAGCGGGAGGGCCGAGTGAGCAGTTCTTC. V and J are TRBV9 and TRBJ2-1; TRBD2 aligns across 11 bases. CDR1 and CDR2 (germline): SGDLS, YYNGEE. The CDR3 runs to 15 residues. Germline trimming cut 4 bases from V and 9 bases from J; bases unmatched to any gene: 9.